What follows are 22 T cell receptor beta chains derived from one specimen sequenced in a study of metastatic and nonmetastatic thyroid tumors. Treatment of any kind had been given to no patient before thyroid surgery. TCRdb re-called clones from the PCR reads using MiXCR. The sample records fewer than 25,000 clones, more than 12% being singletons. The source material was tumor tissue. Receptors originate from a female donor with papillary thyroid cancer or a benign thyroid nodule (not recorded which). Some clones in this sample may be carry-over from other donors' samples.

This clone was seen ten or more times. The V gene is TRBV12-3 or TRBV12-4, the J gene TRBJ2-5, with D possibly being TRBD2 (6 bases). The V end lost 1 base, the J end lost 5 bases, and 14 bases lay between the germline ends. The CDR3 is made up of 15 amino acids. The CDR3, as DNA: TGTGCCAGCAGTTTAGTGCGTGGAGGGCGGGAGACCCAGTACTTC. Its protein is CASSLVRGGRETQYF.

This clone appeared many times. The V and J genes are TRBV11-2 and TRBJ1-3; D is undetermined. Germline CDR1 is SGHAT and CDR2 is FQNNGV. The CDR3 spans 13 residues. V lost 4 bases, J lost 9 bases, and 13 bases lay in between. The CDR3 spells CASSSRLEATIYF. Written as DNA, the CDR3 is TGTGCCAGCAGCTCCCGCCTGGAGGCCACCATATATTTT.

This clone was detected only a few times. The chain carries TRBV24-1 and TRBJ2-3; 7 nucleotides agree with TRBD1. CDR3 length: 14 amino acids. Unmatched junction bases numbered 3, after V lost 3 bases and J lost 4 bases. Germline-derived CDR1 and CDR2 are KGHDR and SFDVKD. The CDR3 spells CATSDTGVADTQYF. The CDR3 DNA is TGTGCCACCAGTGATACAGGGGTCGCAGATACGCAGTATTTT.

This clone was observed many times. This chain links TRBV9 with TRBJ2-3, with a tentative D call TRBD1 (6 bases). V lost 0 bases and J 4 bases, leaving 12 bases between the germline ends. From germline, CDR1 is SGDLS and CDR2 YYNGEE. This CDR3 spans 15 amino acids. The CDR3 bases are TGTGCCAGCAGCGTAGCTGGGACAAAAGCAGATACGCAGTATTTT. It is translated as CASSVAGTKADTQYF. The full variable domain, with the rest looked up from reference TRBV9 and TRBJ2-3, is DSGVTQTPKHLITATGQRVTLRCSPRSGDLSVYWYQQSLDQGLQFLIQYYNGEERAKGNILERFSAQQFPDLHSELNLSSLELGDSALYFCASSVAGTKADTQYFGPGTRLTVL.

This clone was seen many times. The chain couples TRBV4-1 to TRBJ1-4; 8 bases are shared with TRBD1. Trimming removed 3 bases from V and 2 bases from J; junction bases left unmatched: 5. The CDR3 covers 16 residues. The germline V gene has CDR1 MGHRA and CDR2 YSYEKL. For the CDR3, the DNA is TGCGCCAGCAGCCACGACAGGGGCGGGACTAATGAAAAACTGTTTTTT. Protein product: CASSHDRGGTNEKLFF.

The table lists this clone with many counts. The J gene is TRBJ1-5, the V gene TRBV20-1, with 9 bases matching TRBD1. The CDR3 has 14 residues. V trimming: 6 bases; J trimming: 1 base; junction bases outside the gene matches: 4. Germline V gene sequence: CDR1 DFQATT, CDR2 SNEGSKA (reference sequence). The CDR3 loop is CSARDRASNQPQHF. Here the CDR3 DNA reads TGCAGTGCGAGGGACAGGGCCAGCAATCAGCCCCAGCATTTT.

This clone was counted many times. The chain joins TRBV2 to TRBJ1-1; D unresolved. Germline V gene data show CDR1 as SNHLY and CDR2 as FYNNEI. The CDR3 is 13 residues long. V lost 4 bases, J lost 1 base, and 7 bases lay in between. In DNA form, the CDR3 reads TGTGCCAGCAGTGGATTTGCGAACACTGAAGCTTTCTTT. Translation: CASSGFANTEAFF.

This clone has at least ten counts. The V call is TRBV30, the J call TRBJ1-1; unclear D gene. This CDR3 contains 12 residues. Germline V CDR1 and CDR2: GTSNPN, SVGIG (reference sequence). Deletions cut 1 base from V and 1 base from J, with 4 bases between. CDR3 in amino acids: CAWSGWNTEAFF. In DNA, the CDR3 is TGTGCCTGGAGTGGATGGAACACTGAAGCTTTCTTT.

This clone was recorded many times. This chain connects TRBV9 to TRBJ2-2; 7 bases map to TRBD1. Germline lookup yields CDR1 SGDLS and CDR2 YYNGEE. The CDR3 totals 15 residues. The V segment lost 2 bases and the J segment 7 bases; nucleotides outside the gene matches: 8. The CDR3 DNA reads TGTGCCAGCAGCGTGTCCCCAGGGGGTGGCGGGGAGCTGTTTTTT. Its translation is CASSVSPGGGGELFF.

This clone counts as medium-sized. The rearrangement uses TRBV6-1 and TRBJ1-3, with TRBD1 as a possible D gene (6 bases). The CDR3 loop spans 15 amino acids. The V gene's germline CDR1 is MNHNS and CDR2 SASEGT. V was trimmed by 0 bases and J by 8 bases, leaving 14 bases between them. The CDR3 is CASSEAWGLGDTIYF. Here the CDR3 DNA reads TGTGCCAGCAGTGAAGCTTGGGGGCTAGGGGACACCATATATTTT.

In regard to this clone: Compared with germline, one end of the junction differs, possibly owing to a read error. The chain couples TRBV18 to TRBJ1-2; 8 nucleotides agree with TRBD1. Germline CDR1 is KGHSH and CDR2 is LQKENI. This CDR3 comprises 11 residues. Written as DNA, the CDR3 is TGTGCCAGCTCACCGGACAGGGACCACGTCTTC. Protein sequence: CASSPDRDHVF.

The gene calls are TRBV12-3 or TRBV12-4 and TRBJ2-7; D not certain. V was trimmed by 1 base and J by 1 base, leaving 2 bases between them. CDR3 size: 12 residues. The CDR3 here is CASSLGSYEQYF. CDR3 nucleotide sequence: TGTGCCAGCAGTTTAGGGTCCTACGAGCAGTACTTC.

This clone has a count of ten or more. This chain uses TRBV2 with TRBJ2-7; no clear D gene. CDR3 length: 16 residues. From germline, CDR1 is SNHLY and CDR2 FYNNEI. Trimming removed 1 base at V and 1 base at J, with 14 bases between. The CDR3 DNA sequence: TGTGCCAGCAGTGAAGATGGCACAGCACTATCCTACGAGCAGTACTTC. Its translation: CASSEDGTALSYEQYF.

This clone was counted ten times or more. The chain links TRBV6-1 to TRBJ2-4, with 11 bases lining up with TRBD1. This CDR3 contains 14 residues. V was clipped by 1 base and J by 7 bases; unmatched bases: 0. Germline CDR1 MNHNS, CDR2 SASEGT. CDR3 in DNA: TGTGCCAGCAGTGAAGGGACAGGGGGCAACATTCAGTACTTC. Its protein product is CASSEGTGGNIQYF.

To note about this clone: A much larger clone sits a single nucleotide away, making a read error possible. This chain links TRBV9 with TRBJ1-5; unclear D gene. TRBJ2-3 matches the DNA end more closely, so the J call is doubtful. Looked up from germline, CDR1 is SGDLS and CDR2 is YYNGEE. The CDR3 runs to 15 residues. The CDR3 DNA reads TGTGCCAGCAGCAATACGCAGTCCTTCAATCAGCCCCAGTATTTT. Protein sequence: CASSNTQSFNQPQYF.

This clone was seen ten or more times. The chain employs TRBV28 and TRBJ2-6, with 7 positions matching TRBD1. Germline V gene sequence: CDR1 MDHEN, CDR2 SYDVKM. The V and J ends lost 7 bases and 0 bases, in that order; junction bases with no gene match: 15. The CDR3 is 19 residues long. CDR3 in DNA: TGTGCCAGCATCAAGCTCCGGGACAGATCCCTCTCTGGGGCCAACGTCCTGACTTTC. This sequence encodes CASIKLRDRSLSGANVLTF.

The table lists this clone with many counts. This CDR3 reads CASSIPPGGARYNSPLHF. DNA for the CDR3: TGTGCCAGTAGTATCCCGCCAGGGGGGGCGCGGTATAATTCACCCCTCCACTTT. The chain joins TRBV19 to TRBJ1-6, with 7 bases matching TRBD1. CDR3 length: 18 amino acids. The trim removed 3 bases at V and 4 bases at J, leaving 12 bases unmatched. Germline V lookup: CDR1 LNHDA, CDR2 SQIVND (reference sequence). The complete variable domain, with remaining parts taken from reference TRBV19 and TRBJ1-6, reads DGGITQSPKYLFRKEGQNVTLSCEQNLNHDAMYWYRQDPGQGLRLIYYSQIVNDFQKGDIAEGYSVSREKKESFPLTVTSAQKNPTAFYLCASSIPPGGARYNSPLHFGNGTRLTVT.

Ten or more counts support this clone. The chain links TRBV12-3 or TRBV12-4 to TRBJ1-5; possibly TRBD1 for D (5 bases). The ends were cut back, 3 bases at V and 8 bases at J, with 8 bases in the middle. The CDR3 contains 12 residues. The CDR3 DNA sequence: TGTGCCAGCAGTTTGGGGGAGGAGCCCCAGCATTTT. Residues: CASSLGEEPQHF.

Details on this clone: A much bigger clone sits one base away, suggesting this may be a read error. The chain joins TRBV18 to TRBJ1-1; D is uncertain. Between the trimmed V and J ends, which lost 1 base and 0 bases, there was a span of 12 bases. CDR1 and CDR2 (germline): KGHSH, LQKENI. This CDR3 has 16 residues. CDR3 loop: CASSPQQSTVNTEAFF. In DNA form, the CDR3 reads TGTGCCAGCTCACCACAGCAGTCCACTGTGAACACTGAAGCTTTCTTT.

This clone was picked up many times. The chain employs TRBV29-1 and TRBJ2-7; maybe TRBD2 (5 bases). This CDR3 spans 12 amino acids. Trimming left V 7 bases short and J 4 bases short, with 14 bases between. Germline CDR1 reads SQVTM; CDR2 reads ANQGSEA. The CDR3 protein is CSAADPGYEQYF. In DNA, the CDR3 is TGCAGCGCCGCGGACCCGGGGTACGAGCAGTACTTC.

Ten or more counts support this clone. The chain couples TRBV4-1 to TRBJ1-1; D gene uncertain. Germline-derived CDR1 and CDR2 are MGHRA and YSYEKL. This CDR3 comprises 14 residues. The ends were cut back, 5 bases at V and 5 bases at J, with 15 bases in the middle. The CDR3 sequence: CASSKLYSKTEAFF. Here the CDR3 DNA reads TGCGCCAGCAGCAAACTCTACAGCAAAACTGAAGCTTTCTTT.

This clone was picked up many times. Other DNA sequences in the same sample also yield this CDR3. This chain connects TRBV2 to TRBJ1-1; the D is unclear. V shed 1 base and J shed 1 base, with 1 base lying between them. The germline CDR1 and CDR2 sequences are SNHLY and FYNNEI. This CDR3 contains 12 residues. In DNA form, the CDR3 reads TGTGCCAGCAGTGAAGGGAACACTGAAGCTTTCTTT. It specifies CASSEGNTEAFF.